This T cell receptor (beta chain) was documented in a study of identical twins. The CDR3 extends over 12 amino acids. V lost 3 bases and J lost 5; bases outside the gene matches: 3. Germline V gene sequence: CDR1 DFQATT, CDR2 SNEGSKA (reference sequence). MiXCR, applied by TCRdb to the 5' RACE reads, yields one record per CDR3 protein. The sample carries roughly 350,000 distinct CDR3 sequences, about 9% recorded once. At least ten counts were recorded for this clonotype. The sample consisted of naive T cells sorted from blood. The receptor comes from a woman between 50 and 59 years old in good health. The genes are TRBV20-1 and TRBJ2-7; 8 bases agree with TRBD1. CDR3: CSARTGANEQYF. As DNA, the CDR3 is TGCAGTGCTAGGACAGGGGCCAACGAGCAGTACTTC.